This is a list of T cell receptor beta chains from one sample in a study of blood T cell repertoires in COVID-19. TCRdb keeps only in-frame clones here, not all; method: immunoSEQ multiplex PCR. The top ten hold 3.6% of the sample, which has around 55,000 clones, over 80% seen once. The sequenced material came from peripheral blood. Source of these receptors: a man aged 40-49 years with COVID-19, enrolled during active disease. The CDR3 runs from the conserved cysteine through the conserved F or W. The D gene is left open where the match is weak. Clone size, where shown, is once, few, many, or a class for clones that have expanded.

J | size | V | D | CDR3 | DNA
TRBJ2-5 | - | TRBV3-1/TRBV3-2 | TRBD2 | CASSRPGLAGQETQYF | TGTGCCAGCAGCCGTCCGGGACTAGCGGGTCAAGAGACCCAGTACTTC
TRBJ2-1 | - | TRBV9 | TRBD1 | CASSVALGDREQFF | TGTGCCAGCAGCGTAGCTTTAGGGGACAGGGAGCAGTTCTTC
TRBJ1-1 | - | TRBV9 | TRBD1 | CASSPGQGAFDTEAFF | TGTGCCAGCAGCCCCGGACAGGGGGCCTTCGACACTGAAGCTTTCTTT
TRBJ1-3 | - | TRBV5-6 | TRBD1 | CASSLTGSSGNTIYF | TGTGCCAGCAGCCTGACAGGGAGCTCTGGAAACACCATATATTTT
TRBJ1-6 | - | TRBV6-1 | - | CASSEGREIVSPLHF | TGTGCCAGCAGTGAAGGCCGGGAAATCGTATCACCCCTCCACTTT
TRBJ2-7 | - | TRBV5-4 | TRBD2 | CASSLAPSGGSFEQYF | TGTGCCAGCAGCTTGGCCCCTAGCGGGGGTTCGTTCGAGCAGTACTTC
TRBJ1-1 | - | TRBV3-1/TRBV3-2 | - | CASSHSGRTEAFF | TGTGCCAGCAGCCATTCAGGGCGGACTGAAGCTTTCTTT
TRBJ1-1 | few | TRBV7-8 | TRBD1 | CASSPRGQKKNTEAFF | TGTGCCAGCAGCCCCCGGGGACAGAAAAAGAACACTGAAGCTTTCTTT
TRBJ1-2 | - | TRBV28 | - | CASSPSGSNYGYTF | TGTGCCAGCAGCCCCTCAGGGTCTAACTATGGCTACACCTTC
TRBJ2-7 | - | TRBV7-9 | TRBD1 | CASSLRTGSYEQYF | TGTGCCAGCAGCCTACGGACAGGGAGCTACGAGCAGTACTTC
TRBJ2-7 | - | TRBV6-2/TRBV6-3 | - | CASSYDGVSQTRFHEQYF | TGTGCCAGCAGTTACGATGGAGTTAGTCAGACTAGATTCCACGAGCAGTACTTC
TRBJ1-2 | - | TRBV10-3 | - | CAISEQNYGYTF | TGTGCCATCAGCGAACAGAACTATGGCTACACCTTC
TRBJ2-3 | - | TRBV10-2 | - | CASSDKRTDTQYF | TGCGCCAGCAGTGACAAGCGCACAGATACGCAGTATTTT
TRBJ1-4 | - | TRBV12-5 | - | CASGLGPKTGTREKLFF | TGTGCTAGTGGTTTGGGCCCCAAAACAGGGACCAGGGAAAAACTGTTTTTT
TRBJ1-1 | - | TRBV6-4 | - | CASSDPIKRGRPENTEAFF | TGTGCCAGCAGTGACCCTATTAAACGGGGTCGTCCGGAGAACACTGAAGCTTTCTTT
TRBJ2-7 | - | TRBV11-2 | - | CASSHADSRSSYEQYF | TGTGCCAGCAGCCACGCTGACAGCCGGAGCTCCTACGAGCAGTACTTC
TRBJ1-1 | - | TRBV18 | - | CASSPPSRNTEAFF | TGTGCCAGCTCACCACCCTCGCGGAACACTGAAGCTTTCTTT
TRBJ2-7 | once | TRBV9 | - | CASSVGQALYEQYF | TGTGCCAGCAGCGTAGGTCAAGCACTCTACGAGCAGTACTTC
TRBJ1-4 | - | TRBV4-1 | - | CASSTQGANEKLFF | TGCGCCAGCAGCACACAGGGAGCGAACGAAAAACTGTTTTTT
TRBJ2-3 | - | TRBV14 | - | CASSQGTSFRTDTQYF | TGTGCCAGCAGCCAAGGGACTTCCTTCCGCACAGATACGCAGTATTTT